This T cell receptor (beta chain) was identified in a study of blood T cell repertoires in COVID-19. The CDR3 consists of 14 residues. The V gene's germline CDR1 is LNHDA and CDR2 SQIVND (reference sequence). J lost 2 bases, V lost 5 bases, and 5 bases had no gene match. Authors' processing steps: Amplification with reference gene primers provided the estimates of nucleated cell counts. Data came from immunoSEQ multiplex PCR; TCRdb stores just in-frame clones and leaves some out. The DNA gave D and trimming, while V, J and clone size come from that table. The sample records some 150,000 clones, approximately 90% being singletons. Cohorts were based on clinical histories the participants reported.

Source material: PBMCs or T cells enriched from blood (not recorded which). This chain joins TRBV19 and TRBJ2-7, with 8 bases that match TRBD1. This receptor was identified in a woman aged 25-40 years with acute COVID-19. For the CDR3, the DNA is TGTGCCAGTAGTCTCGGACAGGGACCCTACGAGCAGTACTTC. It yields the protein CASSLGQGPYEQYF.